This TCR beta chain was recovered during a study of blood T cell repertoires in COVID-19. Across the whole study: There were acute and convalescent COVID-19 samples, and they came from the United States, Italy and Spain. Sources were T cells, B-cell-depleted T cells, or PBMCs; the material itself was cDNA or gDNA.

Trimming pared 7 bases from V and 5 bases from J, leaving 6 bases between. The CDR3 has 12 amino acids. Germline assignment: CDR1 SNHLY and CDR2 FYNNEI. Participants' reported clinical history set cohort assignment. Only in-frame clones appear in the TCRdb table, and some are missing; sequencing was by immunoSEQ multiplex PCR. In the table there are roughly 200,000 clones, roughly 80% of which are singletons. This chain links TRBV2 with TRBJ1-6; D is undetermined. The source material was PBMCs or T cells enriched from blood (not recorded which). The TCR sequence derives from a woman aged 45-65 years who had been exposed to COVID-19. This CDR3 reads CASTSDNSPLHF. CDR3 nucleotides: TGTGCCAGCACGTCCGATAATTCACCCCTCCACTTT.